This TCR beta chain appears in the sequencing data of a study of blood T cells in healthy people across ages. Regarding the study as a whole: Naive and antigen-experienced cells could not be conclusively compared, given unsorted PBMCs.

Comments on this clonotype: The target antigen is unknown.

This CDR3 has 14 residues. Per the germline V gene, CDR1 is MDHEN and CDR2 is SYDVKM. The germline V and J ends were trimmed by 6 bases and 8 bases, with 19 bases remaining between them. Then a second PCR, running roughly 7 to 11 cycles, was carried out with a sample-barcoded 5' primer and a J-beta primer mix. TCRdb re-called the 5' RACE reads through MiXCR, storing one row per CDR3 protein. There are about 1.8 million distinct CDR3 sequences in the sample; roughly 50% occur only once, and roughly 2.1% lies in the top ten. This clonotype was sampled from a woman aged 40 to 50 in good health. The chain combines TRBV28 with TRBJ1-1; a possible D gene is TRBD1 (5 bases). What was sequenced was blood. The CDR3 DNA is TGTGCCAGCAGCACACTCGTTGGGGGTCCAGAAGCTTTCTTT. Translating gives CASSTLVGGPEAFF.